This entry lists 20 T cell receptor beta chains sequenced from one sample in a study of beta chain features in type 1 diabetes. Study-level points and caveats: Shortening of TCRB CDR3s, moderate but significant, appeared in all four CD4+ subsets of Type 1 diabetes patients.

Since all of the isolated RNA was reverse transcribed, expressed TCRB transcripts were what got sequenced. Repertoires were generated with immunoSEQ multiplex PCR, while TCRdb's copy carries only in-frame clones and drops some. The table lists approximately 150,000 clones, roughly 59% of them singletons. Their target antigens are unknown. The sample comprised naive CD4+ T cells from blood. These receptors all stem from a man aged 25-45 years with type 1 diabetes.

The chain carries TRBV25-1 and TRBJ1-3; D uncertain. Trimming left V 5 bases short and J 4 bases short, with 6 bases between. Germline CDR1 MGHDK, CDR2 SYGVNS. This CDR3 contains 12 residues. The CDR3 region has the DNA TGTGCCAGCAGTAATCTAGGAAACACCATATATTTT. Translating gives CASSNLGNTIYF.

J is TRBJ2-3 and V is TRBV30, with 7 bases matching TRBD2. This CDR3 region has 15 residues. V lost 0 bases, J lost 3 bases, and 6 bases stayed unmatched. CDR1 is GTSNPN and CDR2 is SVGIG in the germline V gene (reference sequence). CDR3 amino acids: CAWSVKRGGTDTQYF. CDR3 sequence (DNA): TGTGCCTGGAGTGTAAAGCGGGGAGGGACAGATACGCAGTATTTT.

This rearrangement joins TRBV7-8 to TRBJ1-5, with 7 bases that match TRBD1. Germline CDR1 reads SGHVS; CDR2 reads FQNEAQ. The V gene end was trimmed by 5 bases and the J gene end by 3 bases; junction bases not matched to a gene: 10. The CDR3 covers 16 residues. CDR3 sequence (DNA): TGTGCCAGCAGCGGCGACCGGGACAGTTTCAATCAGCCCCAGCATTTT. Translation gives CASSGDRDSFNQPQHF.

This clone appeared once. The chain couples TRBV5-4 to TRBJ2-1, with TRBD2 matching 8 bases. V lost 7 bases and J lost 4; bases outside the gene matches: 7. Germline V CDR1 and CDR2: SGHNT, YYREEE (reference sequence). This CDR3 is built from 14 residues. The CDR3 sequence: CASASGGSYNEQFF. CDR3 nucleotides: TGTGCCAGCGCAAGCGGGGGATCGTACAATGAGCAGTTCTTC.

The rearrangement links TRBV27 to TRBJ1-2; 8 bases are a match to TRBD1. V dropped 9 bases and J dropped 7; count of bases not matched to a gene: 10. The germline V gene has CDR1 MNHEY and CDR2 SMNVEV (reference sequence). This CDR3 contains 13 residues. The CDR3 here is CASRTGHLGGYTF. For the CDR3, the DNA is TGTGCCAGTAGGACAGGGCATTTGGGTGGCTACACCTTC.

The rearrangement uses TRBV18 and TRBJ2-3; D unresolved. This CDR3 is built from 13 residues. CDR1 is KGHSH and CDR2 is LQKENI in the germline V gene. V lost 2 bases, J lost 4 bases, and 7 bases lay in between. The CDR3 coding sequence is TGTGCCAGCTCACCAAACATAGCAGATACGCAGTATTTT. Protein: CASSPNIADTQYF.

Only a few counts were recorded for this clone. The V and J genes are TRBV7-9 and TRBJ1-5; a possible D gene is TRBD1 (5 bases). V was pared by 7 bases and J by 5 bases, with 15 bases between. CDR3 length: 14 amino acids. Looked up from germline, CDR1 is SEHNR and CDR2 is FQNEAQ (reference sequence). Written as DNA, the CDR3 is TGTGCCAGCACCGAAGTAGGGGCAGATCAGCCCCAGCATTTT. Translating it yields CASTEVGADQPQHF.

This chain links TRBV30 with TRBJ1-6; D remains unclear. Between the trimmed V and J ends, which lost 2 bases and 8 bases, there was a span of 13 bases. From germline, CDR1 is GTSNPN and CDR2 SVGIG (reference sequence). The CDR3 length is 14 residues. This CDR3 reads CAWSSRIGDSPLHF. The DNA of the CDR3 is TGTGCCTGGAGTAGCAGGATAGGAGATTCACCCCTCCACTTT.

There are a few counts of this clone. The chain links TRBV25-1 to TRBJ1-6; the D gene is possibly TRBD1 (6 bases). V was trimmed by 7 bases and J by 10 bases, leaving 14 bases between them. The CDR3 covers 13 residues. Germline CDR1 is MGHDK and CDR2 is SYGVNS. CDR3 sequence: CASTSQGNSPLHF. The CDR3 DNA reads as TGTGCCAGCACCTCACAGGGAAACTCACCCCTCCACTTT.

Note on this clone: One junction end does not reproduce the germline sequence, and a read error may be involved. The chain combines TRBV20-1 with TRBJ2-3; TRBD2 matches at 10 bases. The V gene's germline CDR1 is DFQATT and CDR2 SNEGSKA (reference sequence). The CDR3 totals 11 residues. CDR3 residues: CSASPAGGPRF. CDR3 DNA: TGCAGTGCTAGCCCAGCGGGGGGGCCGAGATTT.

Only one count was recorded for this clone. The chain has TRBV9 and TRBJ1-2, with D possibly being TRBD1 (6 bases). Germline V gives CDR1 SGDLS, CDR2 YYNGEE. The CDR3 has 14 residues. With 4 bases removed from V and 2 bases from J, the gap between germline ends came to 12 bases. CDR3 coding DNA: TGTGCCAGCAGCCCAGGGGATGCAAACTATGGCTACACCTTC. Translation gives CASSPGDANYGYTF. The entire variable domain, with the rest obtained from reference TRBV9 and TRBJ1-2, is as follows: DSGVTQTPKHLITATGQRVTLRCSPRSGDLSVYWYQQSLDQGLQFLIQYYNGEERAKGNILERFSAQQFPDLHSELNLSSLELGDSALYFCASSPGDANYGYTFGSGTRLTVV.

The J gene is TRBJ2-6, the V gene TRBV5-6; D might be TRBD1 or TRBD2, each matching 5 bases. The V gene lost 5 bases and the J gene lost 0 bases, with 18 bases spanning the gap. Looked up from germline, CDR1 is SGHDT and CDR2 is YYEEEE. The CDR3 spans 18 residues. The CDR3, as DNA: TGTGCCAGCAGGATGAGGGCAGGGACCTACTCTGGGGCCAACGTCCTGACTTTC. It is translated as CASRMRAGTYSGANVLTF. The full variable domain, its missing parts supplied by reference TRBV5-6 and TRBJ2-6, is DAGVTQSPTHLIKTRGQQVTLRCSPKSGHDTVSWYQQALGQGPQFIFQYYEEEERQRGNFPDRFSGHQFPNYSSELNVNALLLGDSALYLCASRMRAGTYSGANVLTFGAGSRLTVL.

This clone has just one count. The J gene is TRBJ1-1, the V gene TRBV7-2; no clear D. Germline CDR1 and CDR2: SGHTA and FQGNSA. This CDR3 is built from 14 residues. Trimming cost V 2 bases and J 1 base, with 8 bases left between them. The CDR3 nucleotides are TGTGCCAGCAGCTTAATCCCTACGAACACTGAAGCTTTCTTT. Encoded protein: CASSLIPTNTEAFF.

The chain employs TRBV30 and TRBJ2-2; D unclear. The CDR3 extends over 12 amino acids. From germline, CDR1 is GTSNPN and CDR2 SVGIG (reference sequence). Trimming removed 2 bases from V and 7 bases from J, with 8 bases in between. As DNA, the CDR3 is TGTGCCTGGAGTTGGGTCGGCGGGGAGCTGTTTTTT. Its protein is CAWSWVGGELFF.

This clone has a handful of counts. The gene calls are TRBV25-1 and TRBJ1-2; D not certain. Germline CDR1 and CDR2: MGHDK and SYGVNS. V was trimmed by 4 bases and J by 5 bases, leaving 20 bases between them. The CDR3 has 16 residues. The DNA of the CDR3 is TGTGCCAGCAGTGGCGGGTCCTCTCCAAGAGGGTATGGCTACACCTTC. Protein sequence: CASSGGSSPRGYGYTF.

This chain joins TRBV29-1 and TRBJ1-4; TRBD1 aligns across 7 bases. The V segment lost 6 bases and the J segment 11 bases; nucleotides outside the gene matches: 9. Germline CDR1 SQVTM, CDR2 ANQGSEA. The CDR3 is made up of 12 amino acids. CDR3 in amino acids: CSVEEGAQKLFF. The CDR3 nucleotides are TGCAGCGTCGAGGAGGGGGCCCAGAAACTGTTTTTT.

The genes are TRBV4-1 and TRBJ1-5; D remains ambiguous. There are 16 residues in the CDR3. Deletions cut 0 bases from V and 6 bases from J, with 15 bases between. Germline V gives CDR1 MGHRA, CDR2 YSYEKL. CDR3 region: CASSQEETSRVQPQHF. CDR3 sequence (DNA): TGCGCCAGCAGCCAAGAAGAGACAAGTAGGGTTCAGCCCCAGCATTTT.

The rearrangement links TRBV7-9 to TRBJ2-4, with D perhaps TRBD2 (5 bases). The germline gives CDR1 SEHNR, CDR2 FQNEAQ (reference sequence). This CDR3 region has 16 residues. The ends were cut back, 3 bases at V and 0 bases at J, with 12 bases in the middle. CDR3 sequence: CASSLGGGRAKNIQYF. In DNA form, the CDR3 reads TGTGCCAGCAGCTTGGGTGGAGGAAGAGCCAAAAACATTCAGTACTTC.

J is TRBJ1-4 and V is TRBV18; 9 bases line up with TRBD1. The V and J ends lost 5 bases and 7 bases, in that order; junction bases with no gene match: 5. This CDR3 region has 14 residues. Germline lookup yields CDR1 KGHSH and CDR2 LQKENI. The CDR3 DNA sequence: TGTGCCAGCTCAGTACAGGGGGCAGCTGAAAAACTGTTTTTT. The encoded protein is CASSVQGAAEKLFF.

The J gene is TRBJ1-2, the V gene TRBV29-1; the D gene is possibly TRBD1 (6 bases). This CDR3 contains 12 residues. CDR1 and CDR2 from the germline V gene are SQVTM and ANQGSEA. V was pared by 5 bases and J by 3 bases, with 10 bases between. CDR3 sequence (DNA): TGCAGCGTTCGGGGGGCTGACTATGGCTACACCTTC. Protein: CSVRGADYGYTF.